The clone carrying this T cell receptor (beta chain) was counted only a few times. The antigen is undetermined. Healthy bone marrow donors formed the donor group. This record belongs to a study of cytomegalovirus exposure and HLA in healthy donors. This CDR3 region has 15 residues. Germline loops: CDR1 SSHAT, CDR2 FNYEAQ (reference sequence). The V gene end was trimmed by 4 bases and the J gene end by 6 bases; junction bases not matched to a gene: 4. PCR primers comprised 60 Vbeta and 13 Jbeta primers. Profiling relied on immunoSEQ multiplex PCR, and the TCRdb table lists in-frame clones only, not all of them. The sample yields more than 85,000 clones, 81% seen once. Study results and limitations: Highest at DRB1 and lowest at HLA-C, TCR association rates differed among HLA loci in a later analysis. Later analysis reportedly placed an Asian-associated ancestry cluster below the roughly 690-donor mean in N-insertions.

The TCR comes from a woman in her 30s in good health and CMV-seronegative. What was sequenced was PBMCs. The rearrangement links TRBV7-7 to TRBJ2-1; 12 bases are a match to TRBD2. The CDR3 sequence: CASSSGLAGPNEQFF. CDR3 in DNA: TGTGCCAGCAGCTCGGGACTAGCGGGCCCCAATGAGCAGTTCTTC.